Each of the 14 T cell receptor beta chains below was sequenced from the same sample in a study of T cells after yellow fever vaccination. One entry per CDR3 protein, called by TCRdb with MiXCR from the 5' RACE reads. Here the sample spans some 300,000 distinct CDR3 sequences, 7% to 9% being singletons. Sequencing was performed on PBMCs, taken more than 40 days after the first yellow fever vaccination. The receptors here all came from a man between 18 and 35 years old who received the YFV17D yellow fever vaccine.

The chain carries TRBV5-5 and TRBJ1-5; TRBD1 might be the D (6 bases). Germline CDR1 reads SGHKS; CDR2 reads YYEKEE (reference sequence). CDR3 length equals 15 residues. Trimming left V 0 bases short and J 6 bases short, with 13 bases between. CDR3 DNA sequence: TGTGCCAGCAGCTTGGCGGGGGGCCGACGTCAGCCCCAGCATTTT. This codes for CASSLAGGRRQPQHF.

This clonotype was observed many times. The chain couples TRBV5-1 to TRBJ1-1; tentative D call: TRBD1 (5 bases). CDR1 is SGHRS and CDR2 is YFSETQ in the germline V gene. V gave up 0 bases and J gave up 3 bases, with 12 bases separating them. The CDR3 runs to 15 residues. CDR3: CASSLAGGRDTEAFF. The CDR3 DNA reads as TGCGCCAGCAGCTTGGCCGGGGGACGCGACACTGAAGCTTTCTTT.

In its sample, this clonotype was seen a few times. This chain uses TRBV20-1 with TRBJ1-5, with 11 nucleotides matching TRBD1. The trim removed 4 bases at V and 2 bases at J, leaving 7 bases unmatched. The CDR3 runs 16 residues. Germline V lookup: CDR1 DFQATT, CDR2 SNEGSKA (reference sequence). CDR3 in amino acids: CSAKDRGRGGNQPQHF. CDR3 in DNA: TGCAGTGCTAAGGACAGGGGGCGTGGGGGCAATCAGCCCCAGCATTTT.

A few counts support this clonotype. The chain employs TRBV20-1 and TRBJ2-5; no clear D gene. The CDR3 is made up of 11 amino acids. Between the trimmed V and J ends, which lost 5 bases and 5 bases, there was a span of 9 bases. CDR1 and CDR2 (germline): DFQATT, SNEGSKA (reference sequence). The CDR3 DNA reads TGCAGTGCTCAGGAATGGGAGACCCAGTACTTC. Translation: CSAQEWETQYF.

The chain couples TRBV6-1 to TRBJ1-6, with D uncertain. The CDR3 loop spans 13 amino acids. Trimming removed 2 bases from V and 11 bases from J, with 10 bases in between. Germline V CDR1 and CDR2: MNHNS, SASEGT. The CDR3 nucleotides read TGTGCCAGCAGTGAACAGTTTGTGACACCCCTCCACTTT. This codes for CASSEQFVTPLHF.

On this clonotype: The DNA is omitted, as the CDR3 cannot be located on it reliably, and the CDR3 follows TCRdb's listing. The chain recombines TRBV21-1 with TRBJ1-2; the table's TRBD1 call for D was not verified on the DNA. TRBV21-1 is recorded as a pseudogene. The CDR3 length is 15 residues, termini included. The CDR3 region is CASSKVGAGTNGYTF.

This clonotype showed up many times. This chain uses TRBV3-1 with TRBJ1-2; D is unclear. The CDR3 runs to 17 residues. The germline V and J ends were trimmed by 4 bases and 1 base, with 19 bases remaining between them. In germline, CDR1 is LGHDT, CDR2 YNNKEL (reference sequence). Here the CDR3 reads CASSLSWTEKVNYGYTF. The CDR3, as DNA: TGTGCCAGCAGCCTGAGCTGGACGGAGAAAGTTAACTATGGCTACACCTTC.

This clonotype was detected only a few times. The chain employs TRBV15 and TRBJ2-1; 8 bases are a match to TRBD2. Germline CDR1 is LNHNV and CDR2 is YYDKDF (reference sequence). V was pared by 4 bases and J by 2 bases, with 1 base of the junction left unmatched. The CDR3 extends over 14 amino acids. CDR3 sequence: CATSTGGPYNEQFF. CDR3 DNA sequence: TGTGCCACCAGCACGGGGGGGCCCTACAATGAGCAGTTCTTC.

On this clonotype: This may come from a read error, since a much larger clone is one base off. The DNA of the CDR3 is TGCGCCAGCAGGCCCGCGGAGGCCTACGAGCAGTACTTC. Translated, it gives CASRPAEAYEQYF. This chain connects TRBV5-1 to TRBJ2-7; weak D call: TRBD2 (5 bases). Trimming took off 5 bases at V and 2 bases at J, with 11 bases between the two ends. This CDR3 has 13 amino acids. The V gene's germline CDR1 is SGHRS and CDR2 YFSETQ.

The chain joins TRBV5-4 to TRBJ2-1; 9 positions match TRBD1. Trimming removed 4 bases from V and 6 bases from J; junction bases left unmatched: 8. Germline V CDR1 and CDR2: SGHNT, YYREEE (reference sequence). The CDR3 has 15 amino acids. The CDR3 loop is CASSENTGGSNEQFF. In DNA form, the CDR3 reads TGTGCCAGCAGCGAGAATACAGGGGGCAGCAATGAGCAGTTCTTC.

This clonotype was picked up many times. The chain links TRBV2 to TRBJ1-6, with unresolved D. The CDR3 is 13 amino acids. Trimming removed 10 bases from V and 13 bases from J, with 20 bases in between. Germline values: CDR1 SNHLY, CDR2 FYNNEI. The CDR3 spells CAKGKPPQDPLHF. For the CDR3, the DNA is TGTGCCAAGGGAAAGCCCCCCCAGGATCCCCTCCACTTT. The whole variable domain, remainder taken from reference TRBV2 and TRBJ1-6, is EPEVTQTPSHQVTQMGQEVILRCVPISNHLYFYWYRQILGQKVEFLVSFYNNEISEKSEIFDDQFSVERPDGSNFTLKIRSTKLEDSAMYFCAKGKPPQDPLHFGNGTRLTVT.

In this sample, this clonotype turned up many times. Compared with germline, one end of the junction differs, possibly owing to a read error. J is TRBJ2-3 and V is TRBV7-2, with 7 bases fitting TRBD2. The CDR3 is 14 amino acids. CDR1 is SGHTA and CDR2 is FQGNSA in the germline V gene. CDR3 coding DNA: TGCGCCAGCAGCTTGCGGGGGAGCACAGATACGCAGTATTTT. Encoded protein: CASSLRGSTDTQYF.

The gene calls are TRBV5-1 and TRBJ2-1; D unresolved. The CDR3 has 16 amino acids. The germline V gene has CDR1 SGHRS and CDR2 YFSETQ. Trimming pared 5 bases from V and 0 bases from J, leaving 15 bases between. DNA for the CDR3: TGCGCCAGCAGTTTCGGACGGGCAAGCTCCTACAATGAGCAGTTCTTC. This gives the protein CASSFGRASSYNEQFF.

In its sample, this clonotype was seen many times. The chain combines TRBV11-2 with TRBJ2-5; 8 positions agree with TRBD1. CDR3 length equals 16 residues. The V and J ends lost 1 base and 4 bases, in that order; junction bases with no gene match: 8. Germline V lookup: CDR1 SGHAT, CDR2 FQNNGV. CDR3 nucleotide sequence: TGTGCCAGCAGCTTAGTTTCGGACAGGGCGCGAGAGACCCAGTACTTC. It codes for CASSLVSDRARETQYF.